This T cell receptor beta chain emerged from a study of blood T cell repertoires in COVID-19. Study overall: Samples of COVID-19 (acute and convalescent) were obtained from the United States, Italy and Spain. T cells, B-cell-depleted T cells, or PBMCs provided the cDNA or gDNA that served as material.

As processed by the authors: Amplification with reference gene primers provided the estimates of nucleated cell counts. The assay was immunoSEQ multiplex PCR, and TCRdb's table has in-frame clones only and misses some. V and J calls and clone size are copied from that table; D and trimming were computed from the DNA. In the table there are roughly 100,000 clones, around 90% of which are singletons. CDR1 SGHDT and CDR2 YYEEEE come from the germline V gene. The V end was cut by 4 bases, the J end by 6 bases, with 13 bases between. This CDR3 spans 13 amino acids. The origin of this receptor is a man aged 45 to 65 with active COVID-19. The V call is TRBV5-6, the J call TRBJ1-2; D might be TRBD1 (6 bases). Sequenced sample: peripheral blood. The CDR3 nucleotides are TGTGCCAGCAGCCCTCCGGGGGGCAATGGCTACACCTTC. Its translation is CASSPPGGNGYTF.